These T cell receptor beta chains were read from a single sample in a study of blood T cells in healthy people across ages. TCRdb re-called the 5' RACE reads through MiXCR, storing one row per CDR3 protein. The top ten hold about 15% of the sample, which has about 640,000 distinct CDR3 sequences, less than 35% seen once. Sample: blood. The receptors stem from a woman at least 80 years old in good health. CDR3s include the opening cysteine and the closing phenylalanine or tryptophan. Each record gives: J gene, clone size, D gene, V gene, CDR3 protein, CDR3 DNA. A D gene is named only where the DNA matches it firmly. Not all rows give a size; the values are once, few, many and, for expanded clones, a class.

j_call: TRBJ2-7
clone_size: .
d_call: .
v_call: TRBV7-9
cdr3_aa: CASSLASGVVYEQYF
cdr3_nt: TGTGCCAGCAGCTTAGCCTCAGGGGTCGTCTACGAGCAGTACTTC

j_call: TRBJ1-1
clone_size: many
d_call: .
v_call: TRBV7-3
cdr3_aa: CASSIGYGVTEAFF
cdr3_nt: TGTGCCAGCAGCATCGGATACGGGGTCACTGAAGCTTTCTTT

j_call: TRBJ2-7
clone_size: many
d_call: .
v_call: TRBV12-3/TRBV12-4
cdr3_aa: CASSPGRITGEQYF
cdr3_nt: TGTGCCAGCAGTCCGGGAAGGATAACGGGCGAGCAGTACTTC

j_call: TRBJ2-3
clone_size: many
d_call: .
v_call: TRBV20-1
cdr3_aa: CSTEGRADTQYF
cdr3_nt: TGCAGTACCGAAGGTCGCGCAGATACGCAGTATTTT

j_call: TRBJ1-2
clone_size: many
d_call: .
v_call: TRBV6-1
cdr3_aa: CASSERPGGYTF
cdr3_nt: TGTGCCAGCAGTGAACGGCCAGGGGGCTACACCTTC

j_call: TRBJ2-5
clone_size: once
d_call: TRBD2
v_call: TRBV5-1
cdr3_aa: CASSLGTSLTQETQYF
cdr3_nt: TGCGCCAGCAGCTTGGGGACTAGCTTAACTCAAGAGACCCAGTACTTC

j_call: TRBJ2-5
clone_size: .
d_call: .
v_call: TRBV20-1
cdr3_aa: CSASPPPSGETQYF
cdr3_nt: TGCAGTGCTAGTCCACCACCGTCAGGGGAGACCCAGTACTTC

j_call: TRBJ2-6
clone_size: .
d_call: .
v_call: TRBV9
cdr3_aa: CASSVLSGGANVLTF
cdr3_nt: TGTGCCAGCAGCGTTCTCTCTGGTGGGGCCAACGTCCTGACTTTC

j_call: TRBJ2-5
clone_size: many
d_call: .
v_call: TRBV20-1
cdr3_aa: CSASPGLLTGTQYF
cdr3_nt: TGCAGTGCTTCCCCCGGACTCCTCACTGGGACCCAGTACTTC

j_call: TRBJ1-2
clone_size: many
d_call: .
v_call: TRBV20-1
cdr3_aa: CSARDRGGVGGYTF
cdr3_nt: TGCAGTGCTAGAGATAGGGGAGGAGTGGGCGGCTACACCTTC

j_call: TRBJ1-5
clone_size: many
d_call: TRBD1
v_call: TRBV20-1
cdr3_aa: CSARARWEGAPYSNQPQHF
cdr3_nt: TGCAGTGCTAGGGCGAGGTGGGAGGGGGCCCCGTATAGCAATCAGCCCCAGCATTTT

j_call: TRBJ1-1
clone_size: .
d_call: .
v_call: TRBV29-1
cdr3_aa: CSVRWRGALNTEAFF
cdr3_nt: TGCAGCGTTCGGTGGAGGGGCGCTTTGAACACTGAAGCTTTCTTT

j_call: TRBJ2-5
clone_size: many
d_call: TRBD1
v_call: TRBV12-3/TRBV12-4
cdr3_aa: CASTPTGSRTQYF
cdr3_nt: TGTGCCAGCACTCCGACAGGGTCTCGGACCCAGTACTTC

j_call: TRBJ2-3
clone_size: many
d_call: .
v_call: TRBV6-6
cdr3_aa: CASSYPQGRAADTQYF
cdr3_nt: TGTGCCAGCAGTTACCCCCAGGGTAGAGCGGCAGATACGCAGTATTTT

j_call: TRBJ2-3
clone_size: many
d_call: .
v_call: TRBV7-9
cdr3_aa: CASSVTGSDTQYF
cdr3_nt: TGTGCCAGCAGCGTTACAGGTTCAGATACGCAGTATTTT

j_call: TRBJ2-5
clone_size: many
d_call: TRBD2
v_call: TRBV4-3
cdr3_aa: CASSQEPIAGKAETQYF
cdr3_nt: TGCGCCAGCAGCCAAGAACCAATAGCGGGCAAAGCTGAGACCCAGTACTTC

j_call: TRBJ2-2
clone_size: many
d_call: .
v_call: TRBV4-3
cdr3_aa: CASSQGRGANTGELFF
cdr3_nt: TGCGCCAGCAGCCAAGGCAGGGGCGCGAACACCGGGGAGCTGTTTTTT

j_call: TRBJ2-5
clone_size: .
d_call: .
v_call: TRBV7-2
cdr3_aa: CASSLARGAGRYNEQYF
cdr3_nt: TGTGCCAGCAGCCTCGCCCGGGGGGCGGGCAGATACAATGAGCAGTACTTC

j_call: TRBJ2-1
clone_size: .
d_call: .
v_call: TRBV20-1
cdr3_aa: CSANDRLSYNEQFF
cdr3_nt: TGCAGTGCTAACGACAGGCTGTCCTACAATGAGCAGTTCTTC

j_call: TRBJ2-6
clone_size: many
d_call: .
v_call: TRBV20-1
cdr3_aa: CSAPGPSGANVLTF
cdr3_nt: TGCAGTGCACCGGGCCCCTCTGGGGCCAACGTCCTGACTTTC

j_call: TRBJ1-2
clone_size: .
d_call: .
v_call: TRBV6-1
cdr3_aa: CASSQGGAYGYTF
cdr3_nt: TGTGCCAGCAGTCAGGGAGGCGCTTATGGCTACACCTTC

j_call: TRBJ1-5
clone_size: .
d_call: TRBD1
v_call: TRBV20-1
cdr3_aa: CSIIQGVGSNQPQHF
cdr3_nt: TGCAGCATAATCCAGGGGGTGGGTAGCAATCAGCCCCAGCATTTT

j_call: TRBJ1-4
clone_size: many
d_call: .
v_call: TRBV5-1
cdr3_aa: CASSLRTTNEKLFF
cdr3_nt: TGCGCCAGCAGCTTGAGGACAACTAATGAAAAACTGTTTTTT

j_call: TRBJ2-1
clone_size: many
d_call: .
v_call: TRBV24-1
cdr3_aa: CATSDSRATDNEQFF
cdr3_nt: TGTGCCACCAGTGATTCCCGGGCGACCGACAATGAGCAGTTCTTC

j_call: TRBJ2-5
clone_size: few
d_call: .
v_call: TRBV20-1
cdr3_aa: CSALGLSAKETQYF
cdr3_nt: TGCAGTGCGCTTGGACTCAGCGCCAAAGAGACCCAGTACTTC

j_call: TRBJ2-7
clone_size: .
d_call: .
v_call: TRBV5-1
cdr3_aa: CATMPIPGNSYEQYF
cdr3_nt: TGCGCCACCATGCCAATTCCAGGGAATTCCTACGAGCAGTACTTC

j_call: TRBJ1-2
clone_size: many
d_call: TRBD1
v_call: TRBV5-5
cdr3_aa: CASSLLVSGGAYGYTF
cdr3_nt: TGTGCCAGCAGCTTGCTCGTCTCAGGGGGCGCGTATGGCTACACCTTC

j_call: TRBJ1-5
clone_size: many
d_call: .
v_call: TRBV29-1
cdr3_aa: CSVAGTNQPQHF
cdr3_nt: TGCAGCGTTGCAGGGACCAATCAGCCCCAGCATTTT

j_call: TRBJ1-3
clone_size: .
d_call: .
v_call: TRBV7-9
cdr3_aa: CASSLPSPQGGNTIYF
cdr3_nt: TGTGCCAGCAGCTTACCCTCACCCCAGGGCGGAAACACCATATATTTT

j_call: TRBJ2-3
clone_size: many
d_call: TRBD2
v_call: TRBV20-1
cdr3_aa: CSARLAGSTDTQYF
cdr3_nt: TGCAGTGCTAGATTAGCGGGGAGCACAGATACGCAGTATTTT

j_call: TRBJ2-2
clone_size: .
d_call: .
v_call: TRBV9
cdr3_aa: CASSVGQIMNTGELFF
cdr3_nt: TGTGCCAGCAGCGTCGGACAGATTATGAACACCGGGGAGCTGTTTTTT

j_call: TRBJ1-6
clone_size: few
d_call: .
v_call: TRBV20-1
cdr3_aa: CSARDTARGRAPLHF
cdr3_nt: TGCAGTGCTAGAGATACGGCCAGGGGAAGGGCACCCCTCCACTTT

j_call: TRBJ2-7
clone_size: many
d_call: .
v_call: TRBV20-1
cdr3_aa: CSASSLVGGLYEQYF
cdr3_nt: TGCAGTGCTAGTTCCCTAGTCGGGGGCCTCTACGAGCAGTACTTC

j_call: TRBJ1-3
clone_size: .
d_call: .
v_call: TRBV6-1
cdr3_aa: CASSEVLGTGNTIYF
cdr3_nt: TGTGCCAGCAGTGAAGTTCTGGGGACTGGAAACACCATATATTTT

j_call: TRBJ1-5
clone_size: many
d_call: .
v_call: TRBV29-1
cdr3_aa: CSVVPGVNQPQHF
cdr3_nt: TGCAGCGTTGTCCCCGGGGTAAATCAGCCCCAGCATTTT

j_call: TRBJ2-1
clone_size: many
d_call: .
v_call: TRBV20-1
cdr3_aa: CSARAGYPIGGNEQFF
cdr3_nt: TGCAGTGCTAGAGCTGGTTACCCGATAGGGGGCAATGAGCAGTTCTTC

j_call: TRBJ1-1
clone_size: .
d_call: .
v_call: TRBV14
cdr3_aa: CAGSQDMGAEAFF
cdr3_nt: TGTGCCGGCAGCCAAGATATGGGTGCTGAAGCTTTCTTT

j_call: TRBJ1-4
clone_size: .
d_call: .
v_call: TRBV28
cdr3_aa: CASSRAINEKRFF
cdr3_nt: TGTGCCAGCAGTCGGGCTATTAATGAAAAACGGTTTTTT

j_call: TRBJ2-1
clone_size: many
d_call: .
v_call: TRBV20-1
cdr3_aa: CSAIRDLDLAPYNEQFF
cdr3_nt: TGCAGTGCTATCCGGGACTTAGACTTAGCACCCTACAATGAGCAGTTCTTC

j_call: TRBJ2-2
clone_size: .
d_call: .
v_call: TRBV7-2
cdr3_aa: CASSRRNGELFF
cdr3_nt: TGTGCCAGCAGCCGCAGGAACGGGGAGCTGTTTTTT